The clone carrying this T cell receptor beta chain was detected a few times. Its target is unknown. The ends were cut back, 0 bases at V and 5 bases at J, with 16 bases in the middle. Germline V gene sequence: CDR1 DFQATT, CDR2 SNEGSKA (reference sequence). The CDR3 consists of 15 residues. The entry originates in a study of blood T cells in healthy people across ages. General study points: There was a strong correlation between TCR beta diversity and naive T cell percentage.

Alongside a J-beta primer mix, a sample-barcoded 5' primer served in a second PCR lasting about 6 to 12 cycles. MiXCR, run by TCRdb on the 5' RACE reads, gives a single entry per CDR3 protein. The sample includes about 930,000 distinct CDR3 sequences, almost 30% seen only once; the top ten take approximately 10%. These data were also reused for a study on T cells of mothers and their children. In that study: In each mother, TCR beta CDR3 reads exceeded 8 million; in each child, they numbered around 3 million. Clones that were microchimeric and persistent were not detected among T cells.

The chain employs TRBV20-1 and TRBJ2-5, with D unresolved. The sequenced sample was blood. This receptor was taken from a woman between 35 and 50 years old in good health. Here the CDR3 DNA reads TGCAGTGCTAGAGATCTACGGCTAGGTAGCGAGACCCAGTACTTC. Protein product: CSARDLRLGSETQYF.